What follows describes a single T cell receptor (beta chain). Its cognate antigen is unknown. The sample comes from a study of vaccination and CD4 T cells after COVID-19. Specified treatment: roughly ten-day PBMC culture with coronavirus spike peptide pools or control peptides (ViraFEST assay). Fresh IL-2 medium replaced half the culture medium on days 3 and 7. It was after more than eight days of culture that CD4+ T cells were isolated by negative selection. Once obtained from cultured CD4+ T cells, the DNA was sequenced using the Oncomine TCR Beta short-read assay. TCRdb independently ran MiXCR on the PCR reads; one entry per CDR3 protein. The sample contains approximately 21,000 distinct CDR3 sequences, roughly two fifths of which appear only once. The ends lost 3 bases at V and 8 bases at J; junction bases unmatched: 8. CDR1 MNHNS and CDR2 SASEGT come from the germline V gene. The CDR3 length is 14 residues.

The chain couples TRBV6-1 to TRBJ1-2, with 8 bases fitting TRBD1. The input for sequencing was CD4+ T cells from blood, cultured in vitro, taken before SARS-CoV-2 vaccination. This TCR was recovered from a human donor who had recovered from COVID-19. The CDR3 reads CASSERSRGPGYTF. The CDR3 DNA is TGTGCCAGCAGTGAGAGGTCCAGGGGGCCCGGCTACACCTTC.